These 31 T cell receptor beta chains share one sample of origin, sequenced in a study of response to subunit inactivated influenza vaccine. One entry per CDR3 protein, called by TCRdb with MiXCR from the RT-PCR reads. The repertoire holds around 710,000 distinct CDR3 sequences, approximately 15% seen once, with around 7.3% in the top ten. Sequencing was performed on PBMCs from blood, taken roughly 15 days before vaccination. The receptors were gathered from a man between 45 and 60 years old who received an inactivated influenza vaccine.

J is TRBJ2-1 and V is TRBV20-1; TRBD2 matches at 10 bases. Germline V gene sequence: CDR1 DFQATT, CDR2 SNEGSKA (reference sequence). The CDR3 runs to 17 residues. The V segment lost 3 bases and the J segment 6 bases; nucleotides outside the gene matches: 14. The chain's CDR3 is CSASRLAGAGGLNEQFF. The CDR3 DNA reads TGCAGTGCTAGCCGGCTAGCGGGGGCTGGGGGGCTCAATGAGCAGTTCTTC.

This clonotype was seen a handful of times. The chain carries TRBV20-1 and TRBJ1-5, with TRBD1 matching over 7 bases. Germline V gene data show CDR1 as DFQATT and CDR2 as SNEGSKA (reference sequence). This CDR3 comprises 14 residues. The trim removed 0 bases at V and 6 bases at J, leaving 5 bases unmatched. CDR3 nucleotide sequence: TGCAGTGCTAGAGAGTCAGGGGGAAGTCAGCCCCAGCATTTT. Its translation: CSARESGGSQPQHF.

The chain uses TRBV4-1 and TRBJ2-7; maybe TRBD1 (7 bases). The V end was cut by 2 bases, the J end by 2 bases, with 10 bases between. CDR1 MGHRA and CDR2 YSYEKL come from the germline V gene. This CDR3 has 14 residues. CDR3 residues: CASSQQGGAYEQYF. CDR3 bases: TGCGCCAGCAGCCAACAGGGGGGAGCCTACGAGCAGTACTTC.

The rearrangement uses TRBV10-1 and TRBJ2-7; TRBD2 matches at 11 bases. The CDR3 loop spans 17 amino acids. Germline CDR1 and CDR2: WNHNN and SYGVQD (reference sequence). The V segment lost 4 bases and the J segment 2 bases; nucleotides outside the gene matches: 10. CDR3 sequence: CASSVYRGTSGTYEQYF. Here the CDR3 DNA reads TGCGCCAGCAGTGTATATCGAGGGACTAGCGGTACCTACGAGCAGTACTTC.

This clonotype was detected only a few times. The chain uses TRBV7-6 and TRBJ1-6; D is undetermined. V was shortened by 2 bases and J by 13 bases, with 12 bases between the two germline ends. Germline values: CDR1 SGHVS, CDR2 FNYEAQ. CDR3 size: 13 residues. CDR3 in DNA: TGTGCCAGCAGCTTATCGCAGTGGGGTCCCCTCCACTTT. This sequence encodes CASSLSQWGPLHF.

This clonotype occurred a few times. The chain uses TRBV2 and TRBJ2-6; TRBD1 aligns across 8 bases. The V segment lost 0 bases and the J segment 18 bases; nucleotides outside the gene matches: 16. The CDR3 has 16 residues. Germline CDR1 reads SNHLY; CDR2 reads FYNNEI. CDR3 sequence (DNA): TGTGCCAGCAGTGAAGCGCCGGGGCAGGGGGCGCAAGATGGGACTTTC. Translated, it gives CASSEAPGQGAQDGTF.

The table lists this clonotype with a few counts. The chain couples TRBV7-2 to TRBJ1-5; D is ambiguous. Trimming left V 2 bases short and J 0 bases short, with 11 bases between. CDR1 is SGHTA and CDR2 is FQGNSA in the germline V gene. This CDR3 region has 16 residues. CDR3 protein: CASSLSVGYSNQPQHF. As DNA, the CDR3 is TGTGCCAGCAGCTTAAGCGTAGGCTATAGCAATCAGCCCCAGCATTTT.

The chain employs TRBV5-1 and TRBJ2-1; TRBD2 might be the D (7 bases). Per the germline V gene, CDR1 is SGHRS and CDR2 is YFSETQ. The V gene lost 5 bases and the J gene lost 0 bases, with 12 bases spanning the gap. There are 15 residues in the CDR3. CDR3: CASRAGANSYNEQFF. The CDR3 region has the DNA TGCGCCAGCAGGGCGGGGGCGAACTCCTACAATGAGCAGTTCTTC. The whole variable domain, filled in from reference TRBV5-1 and TRBJ2-1, reads KAGVTQTPRYLIKTRGQQVTLSCSPISGHRSVSWYQQTPGQGLQFLFEYFSETQRNKGNFPGRFSGRQFSNSRSEMNVSTLELGDSALYLCASRAGANSYNEQFFGPGTRLTVL.

The sample holds a few counts of this clonotype. This chain connects TRBV10-3 to TRBJ1-1, with TRBD1 matching 9 bases. The germline CDR1 and CDR2 sequences are ENHRY and SYGVKD. With 4 bases clipped from V and 0 bases from J, the junction kept 0 bases outside the gene matches. The length of the CDR3 is 14 residues. CDR3 DNA sequence: TGTGCCATCAGTGGACAGGGGGTGAACACTGAAGCTTTCTTT. This encodes CAISGQGVNTEAFF.

This clonotype was seen many times. CDR3: CASSRSVGESYEQYF. As DNA, the CDR3 is TGCGCCAGCAGCCGAAGCGTGGGGGAAAGCTACGAGCAGTACTTC. The chain joins TRBV4-3 to TRBJ2-7; the D call may be TRBD1 or TRBD2 (5 bases each). Germline CDR1 reads LGHNA; CDR2 reads YSLEER. Trimming pared 4 bases from V and 3 bases from J, leaving 16 bases between. This CDR3 contains 15 residues.

The rearrangement links TRBV12-3 or TRBV12-4 to TRBJ2-1; D perhaps matches TRBD1 (6 bases). The CDR3 totals 15 residues. Trimming took off 7 bases at V and 0 bases at J, with 13 bases between the two ends. In DNA, the CDR3 is TGTGCCAGCACTAAGGACAGTCCCTCCTACAATGAGCAGTTCTTC. Translated, it gives CASTKDSPSYNEQFF.

V is TRBV18 and J is TRBJ2-1; D not resolved. The germline V gene encodes CDR1 KGHSH and CDR2 LQKENI. The CDR3 loop spans 14 amino acids. Trimming cost V 8 bases and J 0 bases, with 11 bases left between them. This CDR3 is CASTTAVSYNEQFF. Here the CDR3 DNA reads TGTGCCAGCACCACGGCGGTCTCCTACAATGAGCAGTTCTTC.

The chain is built from TRBV12-3 or TRBV12-4 and TRBJ1-6; 9 bases are a match to TRBD1. Germline trimming cut 10 bases from V and 9 bases from J; bases unmatched to any gene: 7. This CDR3 spans 13 amino acids. The DNA for the CDR3 is TGTGCCACCTCCACAGGGGGCAGTTCACCCCTCCACTTT. Protein: CATSTGGSSPLHF.

This chain's CDR3 is CASSSLETGDNSPLHF. The CDR3 region has the DNA TGCGCCAGCAGCTCGCTAGAGACAGGCGATAATTCACCCCTCCACTTT. The V and J genes are TRBV5-1 and TRBJ1-6; a weak D match, TRBD1 (6 bases). The CDR3 contains 16 residues. The germline V gene encodes CDR1 SGHRS and CDR2 YFSETQ. V lost 3 bases, J lost 5 bases, and 15 bases lay in between.

This clonotype was observed a few times. This sequence joins TRBV6-1 and TRBJ2-1; TRBD2 aligns across 11 bases. The CDR3 runs to 15 residues. Looked up from germline, CDR1 is MNHNS and CDR2 is SASEGT. J lost 5 bases, V lost 7 bases, and 7 bases had no gene match. For the CDR3, the DNA is TGTGCCAGCAAAGTTAGCGGGGGGGTGCACAATGAGCAGTTCTTC. It specifies CASKVSGGVHNEQFF.

This clonotype was observed at least ten times. The chain carries TRBV4-3 and TRBJ1-2; no reliable D call. CDR1 LGHNA and CDR2 YSLEER come from the germline V gene. The V end was cut by 0 bases, the J end by 6 bases, with 11 bases between. This CDR3 contains 14 residues. CDR3 sequence reads: CASSQDARGNGYTF. CDR3 bases: TGCGCCAGCAGCCAAGACGCCCGTGGGAATGGCTACACCTTC.

The table lists this clonotype with a few counts. This sequence joins TRBV18 and TRBJ2-1, with a weak D call TRBD2 (6 bases). Trimming cost V 6 bases and J 7 bases, with 19 bases left between them. Germline values: CDR1 KGHSH, CDR2 LQKENI. The CDR3 sequence is 15 residues long. CDR3 nucleotides: TGTGCCAGCTCCCTCCGGGACTCGGGGGTGAATGAGCAGTTCTTC. This codes for CASSLRDSGVNEQFF.

The chain joins TRBV18 to TRBJ2-3, with TRBD2 matching over 7 bases. The V gene end was trimmed by 6 bases and the J gene end by 10 bases; junction bases not matched to a gene: 7. Germline lookup yields CDR1 KGHSH and CDR2 LQKENI. The CDR3 consists of 12 residues. The CDR3 DNA sequence: TGTGCCAGCTCGGGCGGACTAGGGCCGCAGTATTTT. Protein sequence: CASSGGLGPQYF.

This clonotype was seen more than once but under ten times. The V gene is TRBV7-9, the J gene TRBJ1-5; D uncertain. V lost 5 bases, J lost 3 bases, and 11 bases lay in between. Per the germline V gene, CDR1 is SEHNR and CDR2 is FQNEAQ (reference sequence). This CDR3 contains 14 residues. The CDR3 region is CASSNRSYNQPQHF. The CDR3 DNA follows: TGTGCCAGCAGCAATCGAAGCTACAATCAGCCCCAGCATTTT.

The sample holds many counts of this clonotype. The chain uses TRBV12-3 or TRBV12-4 and TRBJ2-1, with a possible D match to TRBD2 (10 bases). This CDR3 contains 17 residues. The V gene lost 5 bases and the J gene lost 8 bases, with 25 bases spanning the gap. The CDR3 region has the DNA TGTGCCAGCAGTCCAGGGACAGGGTTTCTAGCGGGAGATGAGCAGTTCTTC. Translation: CASSPGTGFLAGDEQFF.

The V gene is TRBV20-1, the J gene TRBJ1-2, with D tentatively TRBD1 (5 bases). CDR1 and CDR2 (germline): DFQATT, SNEGSKA (reference sequence). The CDR3 loop spans 11 amino acids. The CDR3 spells CSPKGTYGYTF. The CDR3 DNA is TGCAGCCCCAAAGGGACTTATGGCTACACCTTC.

The gene calls are TRBV7-9 and TRBJ2-3; 12 nucleotides align to TRBD2. V lost 5 bases, J lost 1 base, and 7 bases stayed unmatched. The CDR3 totals 17 residues. CDR1 and CDR2 (germline): SEHNR, FQNEAQ (reference sequence). The CDR3 nucleotides read TGTGCCAGCAGCAAAGGACTAGCGGGGACCCGCACAGATACGCAGTATTTT. This codes for CASSKGLAGTRTDTQYF.

This clonotype was seen only a few times. V and J are TRBV2 and TRBJ2-5; 7 positions agree with TRBD2. The CDR3 contains 12 residues. V lost 3 bases and J lost 5; bases outside the gene matches: 0. Germline V gene lookup returns CDR1 SNHLY and CDR2 FYNNEI. As DNA, the CDR3 is TGTGCCAGCAGTGAGCGGGGGGAGACCCAGTACTTC. Translated, it gives CASSERGETQYF.

This chain joins TRBV6-2 or TRBV6-3 and TRBJ2-1, with TRBD1 identical over 8 bases. The length of the CDR3 is 15 residues. J lost 9 bases, V lost 6 bases, and 13 bases had no gene match. CDR1 MNHEY and CDR2 SVGEGT come from the germline V gene. DNA for the CDR3: TGTGCCAGCAGACGGCCGGGACAGGTCCTGGTTGAGCAGTTCTTC. Amino acid sequence: CASRRPGQVLVEQFF.

This clonotype was seen only a few times. The chain joins TRBV3-1 to TRBJ2-1; TRBD2 matches 10 bases. The CDR3 length is 19 residues. CDR1 is LGHDT, CDR2 YNNKEL, per germline (reference sequence). The V gene end was trimmed by 1 base and the J gene end by 2 bases; junction bases not matched to a gene: 11. Here the CDR3 DNA reads TGTGCCAGCAGCCAAGTTATAGGTAGCGGGAGGCGAACCTACAATGAGCAGTTCTTC. As protein: CASSQVIGSGRRTYNEQFF.

This clonotype showed up just a few times. The V call is TRBV11-2, the J call TRBJ1-1, with a tentative D call TRBD1 (6 bases). Germline values: CDR1 SGHAT, CDR2 FQNNGV. Trimming pared 5 bases from V and 6 bases from J, leaving 16 bases between. The CDR3 is 14 amino acids. The CDR3 region has the DNA TGTGCCAGCAGCATCGATTCCCGGACAGCTGAAGCTTTCTTT. It codes for CASSIDSRTAEAFF. Combining the CDR3 with reference TRBV11-2 and TRBJ1-1 gives the whole variable domain EAGVAQSPRYKIIEKRQSVAFWCNPISGHATLYWYQQILGQGPKLLIQFQNNGVVDDSQLPKDRFSAERLKGVDSTLKIQPAKLEDSAVYLCASSIDSRTAEAFFGQGTRLTVV.

The rearrangement links TRBV7-9 to TRBJ1-2, with no clear D. The CDR3 covers 15 residues. Trimming cost V 5 bases and J 5 bases, with 18 bases left between them. CDR1 and CDR2 from the germline V gene are SEHNR and FQNEAQ (reference sequence). In DNA form, the CDR3 reads TGTGCCAGCAGCCTGGAGGTGGATTCGAAGTATGGCTACACCTTC. Protein product: CASSLEVDSKYGYTF.

The gene calls are TRBV18 and TRBJ2-7; the D is unclear. Germline CDR1 KGHSH, CDR2 LQKENI. The CDR3 is 13 amino acids. Deletions cut 1 base from V and 5 bases from J, with 9 bases between. In nucleotides, the CDR3 is TGTGCCAGCTCACCACAGGATCTCCACGAGCAGTACTTC. Encoded protein: CASSPQDLHEQYF.

This clonotype was found a few times. The chain has TRBV28 and TRBJ2-5; 11 bases map to TRBD2. V lost 7 bases and J lost 5; bases outside the gene matches: 9. CDR1 MDHEN and CDR2 SYDVKM come from the germline V gene. The CDR3 is 15 amino acids. CDR3 sequence (DNA): TGTGCCAGCATTTTTAGCGGGGGGGCCGGGGAGACCCAGTACTTC. This sequence encodes CASIFSGGAGETQYF.

This clonotype was observed a handful of times. V gene TRBV25-1 combines with J gene TRBJ1-2; D not certain. This CDR3 is 16 amino acids long. Germline V gene sequence: CDR1 MGHDK, CDR2 SYGVNS. The V and J ends lost 2 bases and 4 bases respectively, with 17 bases between them. The CDR3 DNA is TGTGCCAGCAGTGAAGGCGGTTACCGAAACCTCTATGGCTACACCTTC. As protein: CASSEGGYRNLYGYTF.

The sample holds many counts of this clonotype. The chain combines TRBV20-1 with TRBJ1-4; D is unclear. CDR1 is DFQATT, CDR2 SNEGSKA, per germline (reference sequence). The V end lost 5 bases, the J end lost 10 bases, and 14 bases lay between the germline ends. This CDR3 is built from 12 residues. CDR3 region: CSALASGGKLFF. CDR3 bases: TGCAGTGCTCTGGCCTCCGGAGGAAAACTGTTTTTT.